The 7 T cell receptor beta chains given below trace back to one sample, sequenced in a study of shared clonotypes between healthy human individuals. TCRdb keeps only in-frame clones here, not all; method: immunoSEQ multiplex PCR. The data contain some 2.1 million clones, roughly 93% of them singletons. Terminally differentiated effector memory CD45RA+ cells were excluded from the naive CD8 cells, which were CD45RO-negative and positively selected for CCR7. The sequenced sample consisted of naive CD8+ T cells from PBMCs. Receptors originate from a man younger than 35 in good health. Some clones in this sample may be carry-over from other donors' samples.

The V call is TRBV5-1, the J call TRBJ2-7; 7 bases are shared with TRBD2. This CDR3 comprises 11 residues. J lost 5 bases, V lost 7 bases, and 3 bases had no gene match. Looked up from germline, CDR1 is SGHRS and CDR2 is YFSETQ. For the CDR3, the DNA is TGCGCCAGCCCGGGGAGGGACGAGCAGTACTTC. Its protein product is CASPGRDEQYF.

The chain uses TRBV27 and TRBJ1-2; 8 nucleotides line up with TRBD1. CDR3 size: 15 residues. In germline, CDR1 is MNHEY, CDR2 SMNVEV (reference sequence). The trim removed 5 bases at V and 6 bases at J, leaving 11 bases unmatched. The CDR3 spells CASSIGQGILHGYTF. CDR3 bases: TGTGCCAGCAGTATAGGACAGGGTATTCTCCATGGCTACACCTTC.

The chain recombines TRBV5-1 with TRBJ1-4; 10 nucleotides line up with TRBD1. The germline V gene encodes CDR1 SGHRS and CDR2 YFSETQ. Losses at the gene ends were 4 bases for V and 7 bases for J; bases not matched to a gene: 4. The CDR3 is made up of 14 amino acids. CDR3 protein: CASSEGQGSEKLFF. The CDR3 coding sequence is TGCGCCAGCAGCGAGGGACAGGGGAGTGAAAAACTGTTTTTT.

This clone was counted once. The chain couples TRBV29-1 to TRBJ2-7; D call uncertain. V was clipped by 6 bases and J by 2 bases, with 14 bases between them. Germline V lookup: CDR1 SQVTM, CDR2 ANQGSEA. The CDR3 consists of 13 residues. The chain's CDR3 is CSVGLVGPYEQYF. In nucleotides, the CDR3 is TGCAGCGTCGGGTTGGTCGGCCCCTACGAGCAGTACTTC.

The rearrangement joins TRBV28 to TRBJ2-1, with D maybe TRBD1 (5 bases). V was clipped by 4 bases and J by 7 bases, with 8 bases between them. Germline-derived CDR1 and CDR2 are MDHEN and SYDVKM. This CDR3 is 12 amino acids long. The CDR3 sequence is CASSWTPNEQFF. CDR3 coding DNA: TGTGCCAGCAGTTGGACACCTAATGAGCAGTTCTTC. Filled out from reference TRBV28 and TRBJ2-1, the complete variable domain reads DVKVTQSSRYLVKRTGEKVFLECVQDMDHENMFWYRQDPGLGLRLIYFSYDVKMKEKGDIPEGYSVSREKKERFSLILESASTNQTSMYLCASSWTPNEQFFGPGTRLTVL.

The chain joins TRBV14 to TRBJ2-2, with 11 bases matching TRBD2. Germline V CDR1 and CDR2: SGHDN, FVKESK. The CDR3 runs 16 residues. The J segment lost 5 bases and the V segment lost 1 base, leaving 3 bases of the junction unmatched. Here the CDR3 reads CASSQVLAGETGELFF. The CDR3 nucleotides read TGTGCCAGCAGCCAAGTACTAGCGGGAGAGACCGGGGAGCTGTTTTTT.

CDR3 protein: CASSKRLAGGSTDTQYF. CDR3 sequence (DNA): TGTGCCAGTAGTAAGAGGCTAGCGGGAGGAAGCACAGATACGCAGTATTTT. The rearrangement joins TRBV19 to TRBJ2-3; 11 bases are a match to TRBD2. CDR1 and CDR2 from the germline V gene are LNHDA and SQIVND (reference sequence). The CDR3 length is 17 residues. V lost 4 bases to trimming and J lost 0 bases; unmatched junction nucleotides: 6.